These 12 T cell receptor beta chains were all obtained from the same sample, sequenced in a study of shared clonotypes between healthy human individuals. Positively selected for CCR7, the CD45RO-negative cells used as naive CD8 cells excluded terminally differentiated effector memory CD45RA+ cells. Data came from immunoSEQ multiplex PCR; TCRdb stores just in-frame clones and leaves some out. This sample carries some 2.1 million clones, 85% to 95% of them seen once, and the ten largest clones take 1.5% to 2%. Sequenced material: naive CD8+ T cells from PBMCs. The source is a man aged 18-30 years in good health. Some clones in this sample may be carry-over from other donors' samples.

The chain has TRBV27 and TRBJ2-3; no reliable D call. Germline V gives CDR1 MNHEY, CDR2 SMNVEV (reference sequence). V lost 2 bases and J 9 bases, leaving 9 bases between the germline ends. The CDR3 has 12 residues. CDR3 in amino acids: CASSLAGATQYF. The CDR3 region has the DNA TGTGCCAGCAGTTTAGCAGGCGCGACGCAGTATTTT.

The gene calls are TRBV27 and TRBJ2-2; D possibly corresponds to TRBD2 (7 bases). Germline assignment: CDR1 MNHEY and CDR2 SMNVEV (reference sequence). The CDR3 runs 14 residues. Trimming took 8 bases from V and 4 from J, leaving 14 bases between them. As DNA, the CDR3 is TGTGCCAGCCGAGGGGGGGGTGGCACCGGGGAGCTGTTTTTT. Encoded protein: CASRGGGGTGELFF.

The genes are TRBV4-1 and TRBJ2-1; TRBD1 aligns across 8 bases. Germline CDR1 is MGHRA and CDR2 is YSYEKL. This CDR3 is built from 13 residues. J lost 8 bases, V lost 8 bases, and 8 bases had no gene match. DNA for the CDR3: TGCGCCAGCTCAACCGCAGGGGGCGATGAGCAGTTCTTC. This encodes CASSTAGGDEQFF.

The V and J genes are TRBV29-1 and TRBJ1-4; D uncertain. V lost 0 bases and J lost 4, with 9 bases in between. Germline lookup yields CDR1 SQVTM and CDR2 ANQGSEA. The CDR3 is made up of 14 amino acids. The CDR3 sequence is CSVEENSFNEKLFF. CDR3 DNA: TGCAGCGTTGAAGAAAACAGTTTTAATGAAAAACTGTTTTTT.

The chain employs TRBV7-6 and TRBJ1-6; D possibly corresponds to TRBD1 (5 bases). V was pared by 3 bases and J by 7 bases, with 10 bases between. Germline-derived CDR1 and CDR2 are SGHVS and FNYEAQ. The CDR3 extends over 14 amino acids. The CDR3 DNA reads TGTGCCAGCAGCTTCCAGGGTTTAAATTCACCCCTCCACTTT. The encoded protein is CASSFQGLNSPLHF.

V is TRBV4-3 and J is TRBJ1-2; a weak D match, TRBD1 (6 bases). Trimming shortened V by 3 bases and J by 0 bases, and 14 bases separated the two germline ends. Per germline, CDR1 LGHNA and CDR2 YSLEER. This CDR3 has 16 amino acids. The CDR3 region is CASSQITGISNYGYTF. The CDR3 nucleotides read TGCGCCAGCAGCCAGATAACAGGGATATCTAACTATGGCTACACCTTC.

The genes are TRBV29-1 and TRBJ2-1, with 10 bases identical to TRBD2. The germline CDR1 and CDR2 sequences are SQVTM and ANQGSEA. This CDR3 has 16 amino acids. V lost 7 bases and J lost 0; bases outside the gene matches: 9. CDR3 nucleotide sequence: TGCAGCGCAACCGGACTAGCGGCTTTCTCCTACAATGAGCAGTTCTTC. Encoded protein: CSATGLAAFSYNEQFF.

The genes are TRBV2 and TRBJ1-2; possible D gene TRBD1, 5 bases. Between the trimmed V and J ends, which lost 6 bases and 2 bases, there was a span of 10 bases. CDR3 length: 13 amino acids. Per germline, CDR1 SNHLY and CDR2 FYNNEI. The CDR3 bases are TGTGCCAGCAGGGAGACAGCGAACTATGGCTACACCTTC. It is translated as CASRETANYGYTF.

The chain uses TRBV7-9 and TRBJ2-1, with TRBD2 matching over 9 bases. CDR3 length: 19 residues. The germline gives CDR1 SEHNR, CDR2 FQNEAQ (reference sequence). J was trimmed by 2 bases and V by 4 bases; bases with no gene match: 15. The CDR3 loop reads CASSWLSGRTLGPYNEQFF. The CDR3 DNA reads TGTGCCAGCAGCTGGCTCAGCGGGAGGACCCTCGGGCCCTACAATGAGCAGTTCTTC.

The rearrangement joins TRBV6-5 to TRBJ2-3; 7 bases match TRBD2. The CDR3 has 14 amino acids. Trimming cost V 8 bases and J 5 bases; bases outside gene matches: 10. Per germline, CDR1 MNHEY and CDR2 SVGAGI. The CDR3 DNA reads as TGTGCCAGCTCTTGGGGGAGGGCGGTAGATACGCAGTATTTT. This translates into CASSWGRAVDTQYF.

The chain combines TRBV7-2 with TRBJ1-1; D is uncertain. There are 15 residues in the CDR3. The ends were cut back, 5 bases at V and 0 bases at J, with 13 bases in the middle. Germline V lookup: CDR1 SGHTA, CDR2 FQGNSA. The chain's CDR3 is CASSAALAMNTEAFF. The CDR3 DNA is TGTGCCAGCAGCGCCGCTCTTGCTATGAACACTGAAGCTTTCTTT.

This clone was counted once. The chain couples TRBV4-3 to TRBJ1-1; 9 bases are a match to TRBD1. The CDR3 covers 15 residues. Germline V gene data show CDR1 as LGHNA and CDR2 as YSLEER. J was trimmed by 3 bases and V by 4 bases; bases with no gene match: 6. The CDR3 bases are TGCGCCAGCAGCCTAGACAGGGGGTTAGACACTGAAGCTTTCTTT. Its protein product is CASSLDRGLDTEAFF.